This T cell receptor beta chain was sequenced for a study of spatial heterogeneity in lung cancer. Study-wide findings and caveats: The number of expanded tumor alpha and beta chains correlated with mutation number.

Time point specified: sample taken at primary tumor resection. Samples were obtained from around 72 donors, all untreated early-stage non-small cell lung cancer patients. V was clipped by 8 bases and J by 9 bases, with 17 bases between them. The CDR3 has 13 amino acids. The germline CDR1 and CDR2 sequences are ENHRY and SYGVKD. This clonotype was observed a few times. The antigen is unknown. MiXCR, applied by TCRdb to the 5' RACE reads, yields one record per CDR3 protein. The sample contains 3,000 to 4,000 distinct CDR3 sequences, 30% to 45% of which appear only once. This sample comprised lung tumor tissue, obtained at surgery. The genes are TRBV10-3 and TRBJ2-1; D is perhaps TRBD2 (7 bases). This clonotype was obtained from a male donor with early-stage non-small cell lung cancer. CDR3 DNA sequence: TGTGCCATCTACAGGGAGGGAAGGGGTGAGCAGTTCTTC. Translated, it gives CAIYREGRGEQFF.